The subject of this entry is one T cell receptor beta chain. Its antigen is unknown. Per-base qualities were not stored, and no clone one base away is much larger. There are 14 amino acids in the CDR3, from cysteine to phenylalanine inclusive. The entry retains the CDR3 DNA only, 42 bases that are in frame from base 1. V has 4 bases trimmed and J has 4 bases trimmed; junction bases matching no gene number 6. The germline V gene supplies CDR1 SGHRS and CDR2 YFSETQ. The source of the sample is a study of T cells in Graves' hyperthyroidism and ophthalmopathy (dated by TCRdb to about 2019). About the study as a whole: Peripheral blood samples were taken at initial diagnosis, before any treatment was given. TCR V-J signatures able to tell the groups apart were searched for in a discovery cohort of 100 patients, of whom around 43 had Graves' ophthalmopathy and some 60 had stable Graves' hyperthyroidism. Prospective prediction of ophthalmopathy was tested in an independent validation cohort consisting of about 19 hyperthyroidism patients and some 16 patients who later progressed to ophthalmopathy. The roughly 91 discovery patients were randomly divided into training and test sets at a 7:3 ratio. In addition, the study compared T-cell repertoires in thyroid tissue and in blood from five to seven Graves' hyperthyroidism patients. After blood sampling, hyperthyroidism patients were treated with methimazole at a starting dose of 30 mg daily, and ophthalmopathy patients were treated with high-dose intravenous methylprednisolone. TCR Vbeta CDR3 sequencing of approximately 140 peripheral blood samples (fewer than 45 ophthalmopathy, roughly 74 hyperthyroidism and roughly 17 progressor patients) is reported in the paper.

Amplification of TCR beta CDR3 regions was carried out from RNA transcripts. For the first round of RT-PCR on the TCR CDR3, the HTBI primer set was used together with the Qiagen OneStep RT-PCR kit. Libraries were constructed in a second round of multiplex PCR, after which size selection and purification were carried out. Sequencing of the libraries was done on an Illumina HiSeq2000 using paired-end 100 bp reads. The study's processing was this. SOAPnuke was used to process the raw data, with reads discarded if the reads contained adapters or uncalled bases, had a mean Phred below 15, or lacked an exact constant-primer or identifier match. High-quality paired reads were merged with COPE v1.2.5, and unique nucleotide sequences were defined as clonotypes. Clonotypes were aligned to IMGT TRBV, TRBD and TRBJ reference segments using MiTCR v1.1. The analysis was restricted to V-J combinations with a frequency above 0.0001, which together covered just over 98% of the repertoires. A TCS score was defined as the ratio of F50 (clonal expansion) to E x V (chaos), with BLOSUM62-based TCRdist applied between CDR3 peptides within each V-J. Welch's t-statistics and random forest reduced 500 to 650 V-J features to some 14, which were used in a naive Bayes classifier (R e1071). The raw public data were reprocessed by TCRdb itself: fastp quality trimming at Q25, MiXCR clonotype calling, in-frame beta chains only. A single entry per CDR3 protein holds the most common genes and DNA from its merged rows. These V and J calls derive from TCRdb rather than the authors' analysis. Here the sample has about 600,000 distinct CDR3 sequences; 16% occur a single time. The ten most abundant clones make up around 3.3% of the sample.

The research as a whole found: A model built on a 13 V-J signature distinguished ophthalmopathy from stable hyperthyroidism, reaching roughly 88% sensitivity and approximately 81% specificity in cross-validation and 80%/75% in testing. In validation, the model predicted progression to ophthalmopathy a median of 6.5 months before onset, with roughly 71% sensitivity and nearly 75% specificity. Most expanded thyroid clonotypes (frequency above 0.001) were also found in blood, which suggests that blood repertoires may mirror thyroid immune responses. No statistical method was used to fix the sample size in advance, and group allocation was not hidden from the investigators.

Ophthalmopathy patients had moderately to severely active disease, with a Clinical Activity Score of 3 or more, a NOSPECS grade of 4 or more, and a disease duration of less than 3 months. Exclusion was applied to patients with uncontrolled infections, other autoimmune diseases, pregnancy or lactation. Diagnoses were based on clinical symptoms, serum thyroxine and TRAb, thyroid ultrasound and orbital computed tomography. Ficoll-Paque density gradient centrifugation was used to isolate PBMCs from approximately 10 ml of fresh peripheral blood. Total RNA was extracted with Trizol reagent, and quality was checked on an Agilent 2100 Bioanalyzer.

The V and J segments used are TRBV5-1 and TRBJ2-5; TRBD1 aligns with 8 central bases. The receptor was derived from a woman in her 40s with Graves' ophthalmopathy. Sequencing input: blood. Here the CDR3 is given as CASSGGQGPETQYF. The bases are TGCGCCAGCAGCGGCGGACAGGGCCCAGAGACCCAGTACTTC. Supplemented by the reference TRBV5-1 and TRBJ2-5 proteins around the CDR3, the complete variable domain is KAGVTQTPRYLIKTRGQQVTLSCSPISGHRSVSWYQQTPGQGLQFLFEYFSETQRNKGNFPGRFSGRQFSNSRSEMNVSTLELGDSALYLCASSGGQGPETQYFGPGTRLLVL.